The following is a T cell receptor beta chain sequence with its context. Its specificity is not known. The record originates from a study of vaccination and CD4 T cells after COVID-19. Study-wide background: Spike peptides, overlapping and drawn from SARS-CoV-2, HCoV-NL63, HCoV-OC43 and HCoV-229E, were used to stimulate cells.

Treatment denoted: roughly 11-day PBMC culture with coronavirus spike peptide pools or control peptides (ViraFEST assay). Peptide pool stimulation in ViraFEST expanded antigen-specific T cells, whose TCRs were then sequenced. Positive PCR tests came between March and December 2020, ahead of the US Alpha, Beta and Delta variants. CD4+ T cells were isolated by negative selection after 10 days of culture. Losses at the gene ends were 3 bases for V and 5 bases for J; bases not matched to a gene: 6. CDR1 is SEHNR, CDR2 FQNEAQ, per germline (reference sequence). The CDR3 sequence is 15 residues long. Researchers used the Oncomine TCR Beta short-read assay to sequence DNA from cultured CD4+ T cells. TCRdb processed the PCR reads anew with MiXCR; each CDR3 protein has one entry. The sample carries some 17,000 distinct CDR3 sequences, 60% recorded once.

This clonotype originated in a human donor who had recovered from COVID-19. This chain joins TRBV7-9 and TRBJ2-2; 7 bases align to TRBD2. Sequencing was done on a sample of CD4+ T cells from blood, cultured in vitro. CDR3 protein: CASSFWGGGTGELFF. The CDR3 DNA sequence: TGTGCCAGCAGCTTTTGGGGCGGGGGAACCGGGGAGCTGTTTTTT.